This T cell receptor beta chain was documented in a study of T cell repertoires in ileal Crohn's disease. Germline trimming cut 7 bases from V and 4 bases from J; bases unmatched to any gene: 9. In germline, CDR1 is SNHLY, CDR2 FYNNEI. The CDR3 is 16 amino acids. This table comes from immunoSEQ multiplex PCR, and its TCRdb copy is limited to in-frame clones, with some not included. The sample consists of 9,000 to 13,000 clones, around nine tenths of them appearing once. Time point specified: inflamed ileum from the surgical specimen. This rearrangement joins TRBV2 to TRBJ2-2; the match to TRBD2 covers 10 bases. The source material was ileal tissue. The receptor's source is an adult with Crohn's disease. CDR3 nucleotide sequence: TGTGCCAGCAAAGGAGCGGGAGGGCCGGGCACCGGGGAGCTGTTTTTT. Translated, it gives CASKGAGGPGTGELFF.